These 26 T cell receptor beta chains share one sample of origin, sequenced in a study of shared clonotypes between healthy human individuals. The data were produced by immunoSEQ multiplex PCR, yet TCRdb's version contains in-frame clones alone and is incomplete. The data hold about 590,000 clones, with 95% to 96% observed a single time. Naivety among CD8 cells was defined by CD45RO negativity and positive CCR7 selection, thereby excluding terminally differentiated effector memory CD45RA+ cells. Sequenced: naive CD8+ T cells sorted from blood. These receptors all stem from a woman aged 30 to 39 in good health.

V gene TRBV27 combines with J gene TRBJ1-1, with TRBD1 matching 8 bases. The CDR3 sequence is 13 residues long. V lost 3 bases, J lost 8 bases, and 5 bases stayed unmatched. Germline CDR1 reads MNHEY; CDR2 reads SMNVEV (reference sequence). CDR3 in amino acids: CASSFYRGAEAFF. The DNA of the CDR3 is TGTGCCAGCAGTTTTTACAGGGGGGCCGAAGCTTTCTTT.

In its sample, this clone was seen once. The CDR3 is CASSLSPRIKVYEQYF. The CDR3 bases are TGTGCCAGCAGTTTATCGCCACGGATCAAAGTCTACGAGCAGTACTTC. The chain recombines TRBV27 with TRBJ2-7; no definite D call. The CDR3 length is 16 residues. V shed 0 bases and J shed 3 bases, with 15 bases lying between them. Germline values: CDR1 MNHEY, CDR2 SMNVEV (reference sequence).

The CDR3 is CASWGQASTEAFF. The CDR3 DNA is TGTGCCAGTTGGGGGCAGGCAAGCACTGAAGCTTTCTTT. The chain combines TRBV27 with TRBJ1-1; tentatively, D is TRBD1 (6 bases). The germline gives CDR1 MNHEY, CDR2 SMNVEV (reference sequence). The CDR3 sequence is 13 residues long. The germline V and J ends were trimmed by 9 bases and 4 bases, with 15 bases remaining between them.

The chain combines TRBV6-5 with TRBJ2-7; the match to TRBD2 covers 10 bases. V was pared by 2 bases and J by 4 bases, with 8 bases of the junction left unmatched. The CDR3 is made up of 16 amino acids. Germline assignment: CDR1 MNHEY and CDR2 SVGAGI. CDR3: CASSYGLAGVLYEQYF. CDR3 bases: TGTGCCAGCAGTTACGGGCTAGCGGGAGTACTATACGAGCAGTACTTC.

The gene calls are TRBV19 and TRBJ2-3, with D perhaps TRBD1 (5 bases). Deletions cut 11 bases from V and 4 bases from J, with 19 bases between. The CDR3 is 14 amino acids. Germline assignment: CDR1 LNHDA and CDR2 SQIVND (reference sequence). This CDR3 is CASRKGSVADTQYF. The CDR3 DNA reads as TGTGCCTCCCGGAAGGGGTCCGTCGCAGATACGCAGTATTTT.

The rearrangement uses TRBV27 and TRBJ2-1; D gene uncertain. Trimming cost V 2 bases and J 10 bases, with 6 bases left between them. Germline V gene data show CDR1 as MNHEY and CDR2 as SMNVEV (reference sequence). This CDR3 has 11 amino acids. The CDR3 DNA reads TGTGCCAGCAGTTTAGGGATGGAGCAGTTCTTC. Its protein is CASSLGMEQFF.

The chain employs TRBV5-1 and TRBJ2-7; D not resolved. CDR1 SGHRS and CDR2 YFSETQ come from the germline V gene. This CDR3 comprises 13 residues. The V and J ends lost 4 bases and 5 bases respectively, with 13 bases between them. The CDR3 here is CASSKTDTNEQYF. CDR3 nucleotides: TGCGCCAGCAGCAAGACCGACACCAACGAGCAGTACTTC.

The J gene is TRBJ2-7, the V gene TRBV11-2; D is uncertain. Trimming removed 1 base at V and 3 bases at J, with 7 bases between. Per the germline V gene, CDR1 is SGHAT and CDR2 is FQNNGV. The CDR3 loop spans 13 amino acids. CDR3 loop: CASSLGADYEQYF. Here the CDR3 DNA reads TGTGCCAGCAGCTTAGGGGCGGACTACGAGCAGTACTTC.

The chain employs TRBV13 and TRBJ2-1; D may match TRBD1 or TRBD2 (5 bases each). Germline V gene data show CDR1 as PRHDT and CDR2 as FYEKMQ (reference sequence). The CDR3 length is 11 residues. Trimming took off 4 bases at V and 7 bases at J, with 5 bases between the two ends. The CDR3 DNA is TGTGCCAGCAGCTGGGGGAATGAGCAGTTCTTC. Its protein is CASSWGNEQFF.

This chain uses TRBV27 with TRBJ2-7; no clear D gene. The CDR3 is 14 amino acids. CDR1 MNHEY and CDR2 SMNVEV come from the germline V gene (reference sequence). Trimming removed 2 bases at V and 0 bases at J, with 8 bases between. CDR3 sequence reads: CASSLIGNSYEQYF. Written as DNA, the CDR3 is TGTGCCAGCAGTTTAATAGGAAACTCCTACGAGCAGTACTTC.

The chain is built from TRBV27 and TRBJ2-2; 9 nucleotides agree with TRBD2. The CDR3 consists of 15 residues. Trimming removed 3 bases from V and 5 bases from J; junction bases left unmatched: 4. Per germline, CDR1 MNHEY and CDR2 SMNVEV (reference sequence). CDR3 protein: CASSFLAGDTGELFF. The CDR3 DNA reads as TGTGCCAGCAGTTTTTTAGCGGGAGATACCGGGGAGCTGTTTTTT.

CDR3 bases: TGTGCCAGCAGCTTAGATCTAGCTTATGAGCAGTTCTTC. Its translation is CASSLDLAYEQFF. This chain links TRBV7-8 with TRBJ2-1; perhaps TRBD2 as D (5 bases). Germline CDR1 SGHVS, CDR2 FQNEAQ. CDR3 length: 13 amino acids. V lost 1 base and J 8 bases, leaving 9 bases between the germline ends.

The gene calls are TRBV20-1 and TRBJ2-1, with a possible D match to TRBD2 (6 bases). CDR1 DFQATT and CDR2 SNEGSKA come from the germline V gene (reference sequence). This CDR3 is 11 amino acids long. V lost 4 bases, J lost 7 bases, and 8 bases lay in between. As DNA, the CDR3 is TGCAGTGCTACGGGGGTTAATGAGCAGTTCTTC. It specifies CSATGVNEQFF.

The chain joins TRBV9 to TRBJ1-2; 8 positions match TRBD1. From germline, CDR1 is SGDLS and CDR2 YYNGEE. The J segment lost 5 bases and the V segment lost 4 bases, leaving 10 bases of the junction unmatched. The CDR3 sequence is 15 residues long. CDR3 coding DNA: TGTGCCAGCAGCTTGGGACAGGCAAACGCTTATGGCTACACCTTC. It translates to CASSLGQANAYGYTF.

The chain joins TRBV11-2 to TRBJ2-1; 8 bases map to TRBD2. V dropped 0 bases and J dropped 10; count of bases not matched to a gene: 8. The CDR3 is 15 residues long. Germline V gene data show CDR1 as SGHAT and CDR2 as FQNNGV. CDR3 nucleotide sequence: TGTGCCAGCAGCTTAGAGGGCGGGAGGAAAAACGAGCAGTTCTTC. Residues: CASSLEGGRKNEQFF.

J is TRBJ2-7 and V is TRBV7-2, with D perhaps TRBD1 (6 bases). V shed 6 bases and J shed 5 bases, with 20 bases lying between them. The CDR3 contains 15 residues. The germline V gene encodes CDR1 SGHTA and CDR2 FQGNSA. CDR3 loop: CASSLVGTNRDEQYF. The CDR3 region has the DNA TGTGCCAGCAGTCTCGTTGGGACAAATAGAGACGAGCAGTACTTC.

The chain recombines TRBV19 with TRBJ2-7; 7 nucleotides match TRBD2. CDR1 and CDR2 (germline): LNHDA, SQIVND (reference sequence). J lost 4 bases, V lost 6 bases, and 9 bases had no gene match. The CDR3 extends over 14 amino acids. CDR3: CASSAGGSGYEQYF. The CDR3 DNA reads as TGTGCCAGTAGCGCGGGCGGGAGTGGGTACGAGCAGTACTTC.

The rearrangement joins TRBV6-5 to TRBJ2-5; TRBD2 aligns across 7 bases. Unmatched junction bases numbered 14, after V lost 3 bases and J lost 10 bases. This CDR3 region has 15 residues. Germline CDR1 is MNHEY and CDR2 is SVGAGI. CDR3 sequence: CASSYGGGRSPGQYF. DNA of the CDR3: TGTGCCAGCAGTTATGGGGGGGGACGGTCACCGGGCCAGTACTTC.

This chain connects TRBV2 to TRBJ1-4; 7 bases fit TRBD1. The CDR3 sequence is 18 residues long. Germline V gene data show CDR1 as SNHLY and CDR2 as FYNNEI. The junction had 12 bases not matched to a gene; V was cut back by 3 bases and J by 2 bases. The CDR3 DNA is TGTGCCAGCAGTGAGGGTCGCATCTTGACAGGGACTAATGAAAAACTGTTTTTT. This gives the protein CASSEGRILTGTNEKLFF.

The chain combines TRBV7-6 with TRBJ2-3; the match to TRBD2 covers 10 bases. V shed 5 bases and J 2 bases; nucleotides not matched to a gene: 7. Germline-derived CDR1 and CDR2 are SGHVS and FNYEAQ. The length of the CDR3 is 16 residues. The CDR3 loop is CASSPILAGLTDTQYF. As DNA, the CDR3 is TGTGCCAGCAGCCCTATACTAGCGGGACTCACAGATACGCAGTATTTT.

The chain recombines TRBV7-9 with TRBJ2-7; 7 nucleotides line up with TRBD1. The CDR3 spans 13 residues. V lost 5 bases to trimming and J lost 2 bases; unmatched junction nucleotides: 3. Per germline, CDR1 SEHNR and CDR2 FQNEAQ (reference sequence). The CDR3 DNA follows: TGTGCCAGCAGCGAAACAGGGGCCTACGAGCAGTACTTC. This translates into CASSETGAYEQYF.

V is TRBV27 and J is TRBJ2-1, with 7 positions matching TRBD1. From germline, CDR1 is MNHEY and CDR2 SMNVEV (reference sequence). The CDR3 extends over 17 amino acids. V was pared by 8 bases and J by 4 bases, with 17 bases of the junction left unmatched. The CDR3 protein is CASHLNSRGFQYNEQFF. In nucleotides, the CDR3 is TGTGCCAGCCACCTTAACAGCAGGGGGTTCCAATACAATGAGCAGTTCTTC.

V is TRBV28 and J is TRBJ1-2, with D perhaps matching TRBD1 (5 bases). Deletions cut 3 bases from V and 5 bases from J, with 13 bases between. The CDR3 length is 14 residues. Germline lookup yields CDR1 MDHEN and CDR2 SYDVKM. Here the CDR3 DNA reads TGTGCCAGCAGTTTGGGGACGGTTTTTTATGGCTACACCTTC. Translated: CASSLGTVFYGYTF.

The chain joins TRBV7-9 to TRBJ2-7; D is undetermined. Germline loops: CDR1 SEHNR, CDR2 FQNEAQ (reference sequence). The CDR3 has 12 amino acids. Trimming stripped 3 bases from V and 2 bases from J, with 5 bases between. The CDR3 is CASSFATYEQYF. CDR3 DNA: TGTGCCAGCAGCTTCGCGACCTACGAGCAGTACTTC.

This clone was found once. This chain connects TRBV19 to TRBJ2-3; D gene unclear. Germline CDR1 and CDR2: LNHDA and SQIVND (reference sequence). The CDR3 is made up of 12 amino acids. V was shortened by 3 bases and J by 8 bases, with 9 bases between the two germline ends. The CDR3 spells CASSIGWGTQYF. DNA of the CDR3: TGTGCCAGTAGTATTGGGTGGGGTACGCAGTATTTT.

V usage is TRBV19 and J usage is TRBJ2-7, with D uncertain. Germline values: CDR1 LNHDA, CDR2 SQIVND (reference sequence). The CDR3 has 13 amino acids. Trimming shortened V by 5 bases and J by 2 bases, and 10 bases separated the two germline ends. DNA of the CDR3: TGTGCCAGTAGTCTCGGATTCGCCTACGAGCAGTACTTC. This sequence encodes CASSLGFAYEQYF.